What follows are 9 T cell receptor beta chains derived from one specimen sequenced in a study of cytomegalovirus exposure and HLA in healthy donors. In the PCR, 60 Vbeta and 13 Jbeta primers were used. TCRdb's table, derived via immunoSEQ multiplex PCR, lists solely in-frame clones and lacks some. The table includes 120,000 or so clones, approximately 74% detected once. Source material: PBMCs. The receptors originated from a man aged 40-49 years in good health and CMV-seropositive.

The table lists this clone with a few counts. This chain uses TRBV29-1 with TRBJ2-2; TRBD1 matches at 9 bases. Trimming at V came to 2 bases and at J to 5 bases, leaving 3 bases not matched to a gene. Germline lookup yields CDR1 SQVTM and CDR2 ANQGSEA. This CDR3 contains 14 residues. CDR3 DNA: TGCAGCGTTGAAATAGGACAGGGGACCGGGGAGCTGTTTTTT. Translated: CSVEIGQGTGELFF.

The rearrangement uses TRBV2 and TRBJ1-1, with 11 nucleotides matching TRBD1. The germline CDR1 and CDR2 sequences are SNHLY and FYNNEI. This CDR3 is 13 amino acids long. After removal of 4 bases from V and 7 bases from J, the junction contained 2 bases not matched to a gene. The DNA of the CDR3 is TGTGCCAGCAGTGGGGGACAGGGGGGTGAAGCTTTCTTT. Encoded protein: CASSGGQGGEAFF.

The chain recombines TRBV28 with TRBJ2-7, with 10 bases matching TRBD1. This CDR3 spans 16 amino acids. Germline V CDR1 and CDR2: MDHEN, SYDVKM. Trimming took 6 bases from V and 1 from J; bases not matched to a gene: 9. CDR3 loop: CASSAPGQGSSYEQYF. CDR3 bases: TGTGCCAGCAGCGCCCCGGGACAGGGGTCTTCCTACGAGCAGTACTTC. Combining the CDR3 with reference TRBV28 and TRBJ2-7 gives the whole variable domain DVKVTQSSRYLVKRTGEKVFLECVQDMDHENMFWYRQDPGLGLRLIYFSYDVKMKEKGDIPEGYSVSREKKERFSLILESASTNQTSMYLCASSAPGQGSSYEQYFGPGTRLTVT.

This clone was seen only once. The J gene is TRBJ1-4, the V gene TRBV11-1; weak D call: TRBD1 (5 bases). From germline, CDR1 is SGHAT and CDR2 FQDESV (reference sequence). V lost 4 bases, J lost 8 bases, and 17 bases lay in between. The CDR3 is 15 residues long. The CDR3 is CASSSGGTQKEKLFF. The CDR3 bases are TGTGCCAGCAGCTCAGGAGGGACCCAAAAAGAAAAACTGTTTTTT.

This clone was seen only a few times. This chain connects TRBV12-5 to TRBJ1-1; D might be TRBD1 (6 bases). CDR3 length equals 13 residues. Looked up from germline, CDR1 is LGHNT and CDR2 is FRNRAP. The V end was cut by 6 bases, the J end by 4 bases, with 12 bases between. This CDR3 is CASGPDRTTEAFF. The CDR3 nucleotides are TGTGCTAGTGGCCCGGACAGAACCACTGAAGCTTTCTTT.

The rearrangement joins TRBV6-5 to TRBJ1-5; TRBD1 is a possible D gene (6 bases). CDR3 size: 15 residues. The V and J ends lost 2 bases and 2 bases respectively, with 10 bases between them. The germline CDR1 and CDR2 sequences are MNHEY and SVGAGI. This CDR3 is CASSYRGGGNQPQHF. The CDR3 DNA reads as TGTGCCAGCAGTTACCGAGGGGGTGGCAATCAGCCCCAGCATTTT.

This chain uses TRBV7-6 with TRBJ2-7; 10 bases map to TRBD2. CDR1 SGHVS and CDR2 FNYEAQ come from the germline V gene. The CDR3 spans 14 residues. The V segment lost 5 bases and the J segment 7 bases; nucleotides outside the gene matches: 8. CDR3 region: CASSLTSGREEQYF. The CDR3 DNA is TGTGCCAGCAGCCTTACCAGCGGGAGGGAAGAGCAGTACTTC.

V and J are TRBV30 and TRBJ2-7, with TRBD2 matching over 9 bases. V lost 0 bases and J lost 3; bases outside the gene matches: 6. There are 15 residues in the CDR3. Per germline, CDR1 GTSNPN and CDR2 SVGIG (reference sequence). This CDR3 reads CAWSVGAGGLYEQYF. The CDR3 nucleotides are TGTGCCTGGAGTGTGGGGGCGGGGGGGCTCTACGAGCAGTACTTC.

The genes are TRBV10-3 and TRBJ2-7; D perhaps matches TRBD2 (5 bases). Germline assignment: CDR1 ENHRY and CDR2 SYGVKD. Trimming removed 6 bases from V and 5 bases from J, with 14 bases in between. The CDR3 loop spans 13 amino acids. CDR3 in DNA: TGTGCCATCAGCCCCACGGGGTCCCACGAGCAGTACTTC. Its protein is CAISPTGSHEQYF.